This T cell receptor beta chain was identified in a study of regulatory T cells in long-lasting Graves disease. Findings and limits, study-wide: Persistent disease was characterized by preferential usage of TRBV28, TRBJ1-2 and TRBJ2-5.

There are 14 residues in the CDR3. CDR1 and CDR2 from the germline V gene are SGDLS and YYNGEE. V was clipped by 1 base and J by 3 bases, with 10 bases between them. Time point described: newly diagnosed GD, antithyroid drugs for less than 3 months. PBMCs were the source of the RNA used for TCR sequencing. TCR beta libraries were built with iRepertoire HTBI primers and Arm-PCR of CDR3 regions. As handled by the study authors: About 60 TRBV and 14 TRBJ segments were identified across samples. TCRdb re-derived calls from the multiplex PCR reads in MiXCR, one entry per CDR3 protein. Here the V and J calls rest on TCRdb's processing, not on the authors' analysis. Altogether more than 300,000 distinct CDR3 sequences are present, 15% to 17% being singletons, with the ten largest covering 20% to 25%. The table lists this clonotype with many counts. What it binds is not known.

The rearrangement links TRBV9 to TRBJ1-2, with D tentatively TRBD1 (5 bases). This TCR derives from a female donor with Graves disease. Specimen: peripheral blood mononuclear cells (PBMCs), collected at new diagnosis, from a patient treated with antithyroid drugs. CDR3 nucleotide sequence: TGTGCCAGCAGCGTATTCTCGGGGGACTATGGCTACACCTTC. Translation gives CASSVFSGDYGYTF.